These 26 T cell receptor beta chains came from one sample sequenced in a study of T and B cells in COVID-19 patients. From blood, roughly 220-550 ng of genomic DNA served as TRB template. BIOMED2 TRB-A/B primer pools were used in multiplex TRB PCR. Each CDR3 protein is one row after TCRdb ran MiXCR on the multiplex PCR reads. The sample carries 8,700 or so distinct CDR3 sequences, roughly 31% recorded once. The specimen was blood. Receptors originate from a human donor who had recovered from COVID-19.

V and J are TRBV5-1 and TRBJ2-1, with D maybe TRBD1 (7 bases). The CDR3 runs to 16 residues. V was trimmed by 4 bases and J by 4 bases, leaving 18 bases between them. CDR1 and CDR2 from the germline V gene are SGHRS and YFSETQ. CDR3 amino acids: CASSGAEGAGYNEQFF. The CDR3 DNA follows: TGCGCCAGCAGCGGGGCAGAGGGGGCGGGATACAATGAGCAGTTCTTC.

The chain links TRBV7-6 to TRBJ2-5; 12 bases match TRBD2. The J segment lost 0 bases and the V segment lost 2 bases, leaving 7 bases of the junction unmatched. CDR3 length equals 18 residues. The germline V gene encodes CDR1 SGHVS and CDR2 FNYEAQ. The CDR3 protein is CASSLSASGGVNQETQYF. The CDR3 nucleotides are TGTGCCAGCAGCTTAAGCGCTAGCGGGGGGGTAAACCAAGAGACCCAGTACTTC.

The genes are TRBV18 and TRBJ1-6; 9 bases align to TRBD1. J lost 0 bases, V lost 8 bases, and 11 bases had no gene match. The CDR3 covers 18 residues. Germline V gene data show CDR1 as KGHSH and CDR2 as LQKENI. The DNA for the CDR3 is TGTGCCAGCAGTCGCGGACAGGGGCAGAGCTCCTATAATTCACCCCTCCACTTT. Amino acids: CASSRGQGQSSYNSPLHF. The whole variable domain, remainder taken from reference TRBV18 and TRBJ1-6, is NAGVMQNPRHLVRRRGQEARLRCSPMKGHSHVYWYRQLPEEGLKFMVYLQKENIIDESGMPKERFSAEFPKEGPSILRIQQVVRGDSAAYFCASSRGQGQSSYNSPLHFGNGTRLTVT.

This clonotype showed up just a few times. CDR3 protein: CASGTTTGGAFPSGNTIYF. The CDR3 DNA reads TGTGCCAGTGGGACCACTACAGGGGGCGCTTTTCCTTCTGGAAACACCATATATTTT. The chain joins TRBV6-5 to TRBJ1-3; 9 positions agree with TRBD1. V dropped 9 bases and J dropped 1; count of bases not matched to a gene: 19. Germline V gene lookup returns CDR1 MNHEY and CDR2 SVGAGI. The CDR3 sequence is 19 residues long.

The V call is TRBV5-6, the J call TRBJ2-2; perhaps D is TRBD1 or TRBD2 (5 bases each). CDR3 length: 14 amino acids. With 4 bases removed from V and 6 bases from J, the gap between germline ends came to 13 bases. Germline V lookup: CDR1 SGHDT, CDR2 YYEEEE. The DNA of the CDR3 is TGTGCCAGCAGCCCCCGGTTGGGGGCCGGGGAGCTGTTTTTT. Encoded protein: CASSPRLGAGELFF.

This chain joins TRBV20-1 and TRBJ1-5; TRBD1 matches 9 bases. The CDR3 length is 14 residues. The trim removed 4 bases at V and 6 bases at J, leaving 7 bases unmatched. CDR1 and CDR2 (germline): DFQATT, SNEGSKA (reference sequence). The CDR3 DNA is TGCAGTGCTACCGGGACAGGGTTAAGTCAGCCCCAGCATTTT. Its translation: CSATGTGLSQPQHF.

This clonotype is labeled as medium-sized (0.01 to 0.1%). The V gene is TRBV15, the J gene TRBJ2-6; D gene ambiguous. V gave up 1 base and J gave up 0 bases, with 4 bases separating them. The length of the CDR3 is 15 residues. Germline V gene lookup returns CDR1 LNHNV and CDR2 YYDKDF (reference sequence). This CDR3 reads CATSRAGSGANVLTF. The CDR3 DNA sequence: TGTGCCACCAGCAGAGCAGGCTCTGGGGCCAACGTCCTGACTTTC.

This clonotype appeared once. V gene TRBV29-1 combines with J gene TRBJ2-3, with 12 bases lining up with TRBD1. The CDR3 is 15 amino acids. CDR1 is SQVTM and CDR2 is ANQGSEA in the germline V gene. Unmatched junction bases numbered 7, after V lost 6 bases and J lost 3 bases. CDR3 in amino acids: CSVAGTGGRTDTQYF. CDR3 nucleotide sequence: TGCAGCGTCGCCGGGACAGGGGGCAGGACAGATACGCAGTATTTT.

This rearrangement joins TRBV7-2 to TRBJ2-3, with 8 bases fitting TRBD1. The J segment lost 3 bases and the V segment lost 4 bases, leaving 6 bases of the junction unmatched. The CDR3 sequence is 15 residues long. In germline, CDR1 is SGHTA, CDR2 FQGNSA. The CDR3 DNA sequence: TGTGCCAGCAGCTCCAGGGGGCGCGAAACAGATACGCAGTATTTT. Encoded protein: CASSSRGRETDTQYF.

This clonotype has a handful of counts. This chain connects TRBV27 to TRBJ1-1; possibly TRBD1 for D (6 bases). Germline values: CDR1 MNHEY, CDR2 SMNVEV (reference sequence). V was clipped by 6 bases and J by 1 base, with 15 bases between them. CDR3 length equals 15 residues. This CDR3 reads CASRPPRGPNTEAFF. CDR3 bases: TGTGCCAGCAGGCCCCCGCGGGGGCCGAACACTGAAGCTTTCTTT.

This clonotype has more than one count but fewer than ten. This chain uses TRBV5-1 with TRBJ1-4, with 7 nucleotides matching TRBD1. The CDR3 consists of 16 residues. From germline, CDR1 is SGHRS and CDR2 YFSETQ. With 4 bases clipped from V and 13 bases from J, the junction kept 19 bases outside the gene matches. CDR3 in DNA: TGCGCCAGCAGCCTCCGTCCCGGACAGGTCAACGGTGGACTGTTTTTT. Translating it yields CASSLRPGQVNGGLFF.

This clonotype is deemed medium-sized. CDR3 region: CSATDSGNTIYF. The CDR3 DNA follows: TGCAGCGCAACAGACTCTGGAAACACCATATATTTT. This chain connects TRBV29-1 to TRBJ1-3; D is unclear. Per germline, CDR1 SQVTM and CDR2 ANQGSEA. The CDR3 sequence is 12 residues long. V was cut by 7 bases and J by 0 bases, with 7 bases left in between.

The J gene is TRBJ2-1, the V gene TRBV4-2; 13 bases map to TRBD2. The germline gives CDR1 LGHNA, CDR2 YNFKEQ. CDR3 length: 17 amino acids. After removal of 1 base from V and 7 bases from J, the junction contained 7 bases not matched to a gene. In nucleotides, the CDR3 is TGTGCCAGCAGCCAAGGCCCACTAGCGGGGGGGCAGAATGAGCAGTTCTTC. This gives the protein CASSQGPLAGGQNEQFF.

This chain uses TRBV19 with TRBJ1-5; possible D gene TRBD1, 5 bases. Deletions cut 4 bases from V and 4 bases from J, with 17 bases between. Germline values: CDR1 LNHDA, CDR2 SQIVND (reference sequence). This CDR3 comprises 16 residues. CDR3 coding DNA: TGTGCCAGTAGTAACCGGCGCCGGGACGGAAATCAGCCCCAGCATTTT. It translates to CASSNRRRDGNQPQHF.

The chain has TRBV20-1 and TRBJ2-3, with D possibly matching TRBD1 (6 bases). The germline CDR1 and CDR2 sequences are DFQATT and SNEGSKA (reference sequence). The CDR3 is made up of 15 amino acids. The V gene lost 3 bases and the J gene lost 2 bases, with 15 bases spanning the gap. The CDR3 sequence is CSASPQGGYTDTQYF. The CDR3 DNA follows: TGCAGTGCTAGCCCACAAGGGGGATACACAGATACGCAGTATTTT.

The V gene is TRBV25-1, the J gene TRBJ2-1; D might be TRBD1 (6 bases). CDR1 and CDR2 from the germline V gene are MGHDK and SYGVNS. V gave up 3 bases and J gave up 10 bases, with 10 bases separating them. This CDR3 is 12 amino acids long. The CDR3 DNA reads TGTGCCAGCAGTGACCAAAGGGGGGAGCAGTTCTTC. Protein product: CASSDQRGEQFF.

This sequence joins TRBV15 and TRBJ2-1; 8 bases align to TRBD2. The V and J ends lost 3 bases and 3 bases, in that order; junction bases with no gene match: 7. CDR1 is LNHNV and CDR2 is YYDKDF in the germline V gene (reference sequence). The CDR3 runs to 16 residues. CDR3 amino acids: CATSRHGGGGYNEQFF. CDR3 DNA sequence: TGTGCCACCAGCAGGCACGGGGGGGGCGGCTACAATGAGCAGTTCTTC.

This chain uses TRBV7-2 with TRBJ2-4; TRBD2 might be the D (6 bases). Per germline, CDR1 SGHTA and CDR2 FQGNSA. Deletions cut 1 base from V and 5 bases from J, with 9 bases between. This CDR3 has 14 amino acids. Here the CDR3 reads CASSLGPGENIQYF. Here the CDR3 DNA reads TGTGCCAGCAGCTTAGGTCCGGGGGAAAACATTCAGTACTTC.

This clonotype appeared a few times. The chain joins TRBV6-5 to TRBJ1-5; no definite D call. The CDR3 is made up of 14 amino acids. V gave up 6 bases and J gave up 4 bases, with 13 bases separating them. Germline V gives CDR1 MNHEY, CDR2 SVGAGI. The CDR3, as DNA: TGTGCCAGCAGCCAAAAGGCGGGGAATCAGCCCCAGCATTTT. Translation: CASSQKAGNQPQHF.

The genes are TRBV6-2 or TRBV6-3 and TRBJ1-1; D remains ambiguous. The CDR3 loop spans 15 amino acids. In germline, CDR1 is MNHEY, CDR2 SVGEGT. The germline V and J ends were trimmed by 6 bases and 5 bases, with 19 bases remaining between them. CDR3 in DNA: TGTGCCAGCAGCAAAAGAGGCGTAGGAACGACTGAAGCTTTCTTT. Translated: CASSKRGVGTTEAFF.

This chain connects TRBV12-3 or TRBV12-4 to TRBJ1-5, with 11 bases identical to TRBD1. Unmatched junction bases numbered 6, after V lost 10 bases and J lost 4 bases. The CDR3 covers 14 residues. The CDR3 DNA reads as TGTGCCATCTGGGACAGGGGGGGAAATCAGCCCCAGCATTTT. Translated: CAIWDRGGNQPQHF.

This chain joins TRBV30 and TRBJ2-4; no definite D call. Germline V gene sequence: CDR1 GTSNPN, CDR2 SVGIG (reference sequence). The V gene lost 5 bases and the J gene lost 2 bases, with 22 bases spanning the gap. This CDR3 is 17 amino acids long. In DNA, the CDR3 is TGTGCCTGGGCTGTAGGAACTCGAGGTGGAACCAAAAACATTCAGTACTTC. It specifies CAWAVGTRGGTKNIQYF. Variable domain in full (rest from reference TRBV30 and TRBJ2-4): SQTIHQWPATLVQPVGSPLSLECTVEGTSNPNLYWYRQAAGRGLQLLFYSVGIGQISSEVPQNLSASRPQDRQFILSSKKLLLSDSGFYLCAWAVGTRGGTKNIQYFGAGTRLSVL.

The chain joins TRBV6-2 or TRBV6-3 to TRBJ1-1; no reliable D call. V lost 2 bases and J lost 1, with 14 bases in between. The CDR3 runs 16 residues. Germline CDR1 is MNHEY and CDR2 is SVGEGT. The CDR3, as DNA: TGTGCCAGCAGTTACCTCCCCCTGGGTGGGAACACTGAAGCTTTCTTT. It translates to CASSYLPLGGNTEAFF.

As for this clonotype: A read error may be the cause here, since a much bigger clone is one base away. CDR3 DNA sequence: TGTGCCAGCAGTACCGGGACATGGTCAAAGCAGTACTTC. It codes for CASSTGTWSKQYF. This chain joins TRBV6-1 and TRBJ2-7; tentatively, D is TRBD1 (6 bases). Germline V gene lookup returns CDR1 MNHNS and CDR2 SASEGT. V lost 5 bases and J lost 8, with 16 bases in between. The CDR3 contains 13 residues.

The chain uses TRBV30 and TRBJ1-4, with 7 bases matching TRBD1. There are 17 residues in the CDR3. The V segment lost 1 base and the J segment 0 bases; nucleotides outside the gene matches: 8. Germline CDR1 and CDR2: GTSNPN and SVGIG (reference sequence). In nucleotides, the CDR3 is TGTGCCTGGAGTGAGGGGGCGAGGGGGACAACTAATGAAAAACTGTTTTTT. Its protein product is CAWSEGARGTTNEKLFF.

This clonotype appeared a few times. This rearrangement joins TRBV6-2 or TRBV6-3 to TRBJ2-7; no clear D. V lost 0 bases, J lost 3 bases, and 6 bases lay in between. Germline CDR1 and CDR2: MNHEY and SVGEGT. This CDR3 is 13 amino acids long. The CDR3 DNA follows: TGTGCCAGCAGTTACTCTTCGCTCTACGAGCAGTACTTC. Its translation: CASSYSSLYEQYF.